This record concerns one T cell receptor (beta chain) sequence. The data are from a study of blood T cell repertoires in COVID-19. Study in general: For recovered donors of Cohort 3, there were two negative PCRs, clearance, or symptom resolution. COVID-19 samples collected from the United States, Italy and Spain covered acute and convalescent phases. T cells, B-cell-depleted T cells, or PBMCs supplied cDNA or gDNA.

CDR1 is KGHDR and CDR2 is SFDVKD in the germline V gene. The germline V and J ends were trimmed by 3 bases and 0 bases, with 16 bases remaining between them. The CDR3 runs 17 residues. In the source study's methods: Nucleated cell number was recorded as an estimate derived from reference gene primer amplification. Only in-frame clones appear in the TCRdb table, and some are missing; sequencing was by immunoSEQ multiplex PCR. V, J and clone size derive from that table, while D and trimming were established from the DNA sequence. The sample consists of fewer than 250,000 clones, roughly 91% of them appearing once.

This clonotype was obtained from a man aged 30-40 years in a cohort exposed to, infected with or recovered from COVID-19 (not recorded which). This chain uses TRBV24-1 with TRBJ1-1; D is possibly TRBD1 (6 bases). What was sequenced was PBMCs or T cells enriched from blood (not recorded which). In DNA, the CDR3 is TGTGCCACCAGTGATCCCCGACAGGAAATTATGAACACTGAAGCTTTCTTT. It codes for CATSDPRQEIMNTEAFF.